The clone carrying this T cell receptor (beta chain) has more than one count but fewer than ten. Its specificity is not known. This sample was taken from a study of neurological immune-mediated disorders. Findings and limits, study-wide: In HTLV-1-associated myelopathy, TCR clonal expansion was greatest, whereas multiple sclerosis had the least, falling below healthy controls.

Germline CDR1 reads MNHNS; CDR2 reads SASEGT. This CDR3 spans 16 amino acids. The V and J ends lost 6 bases and 4 bases respectively, with 21 bases between them. TCRdb re-called the 5' RACE reads with MiXCR, one entry per CDR3 protein. The table has 55,000 to 70,000 distinct CDR3 sequences, approximately 10% seen once. This chain connects TRBV6-1 to TRBJ1-1, with a possible D match to TRBD1 (6 bases). Sample: PBMCs. This TCR was sampled from a man aged 55 to 70 in good health. The CDR3 protein is CASSAGGWGGGTEAFF. CDR3 nucleotide sequence: TGTGCCAGCAGCGCCGGGGGCTGGGGCGGGGGCACTGAAGCTTTCTTT.